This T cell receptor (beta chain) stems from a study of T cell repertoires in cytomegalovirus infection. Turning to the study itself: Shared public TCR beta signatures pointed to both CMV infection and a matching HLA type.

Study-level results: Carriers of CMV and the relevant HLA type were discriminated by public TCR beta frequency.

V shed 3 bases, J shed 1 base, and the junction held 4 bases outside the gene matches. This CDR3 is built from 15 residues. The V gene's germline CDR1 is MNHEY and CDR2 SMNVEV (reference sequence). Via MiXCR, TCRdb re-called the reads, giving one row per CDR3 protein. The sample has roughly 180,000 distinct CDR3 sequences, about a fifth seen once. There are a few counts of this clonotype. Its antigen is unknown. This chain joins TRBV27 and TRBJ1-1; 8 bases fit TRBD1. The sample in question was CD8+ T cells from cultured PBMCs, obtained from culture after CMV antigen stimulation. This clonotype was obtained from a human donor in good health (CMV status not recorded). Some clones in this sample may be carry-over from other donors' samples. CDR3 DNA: TGTGCCAGCAGTTTGGTGGGGACAGGGAACACTGAAGCTTTCTTT. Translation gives CASSLVGTGNTEAFF.